Listed here are 21 T cell receptor beta chains from one sample, sequenced in a study of cytomegalovirus exposure and HLA in healthy donors. Only in-frame clones appear in the TCRdb table, and some are missing; sequencing was by immunoSEQ multiplex PCR. The top ten clones hold around 9.6% of a sample with approximately 160,000 clones, approximately 81% of them seen once. The sequencing input was PBMCs. Receptors were obtained from a young man in good health and CMV-seropositive.

This clone was seen more than once but under ten times. The chain recombines TRBV19 with TRBJ2-7; 7 positions match TRBD1. Germline loops: CDR1 LNHDA, CDR2 SQIVND (reference sequence). V trimming: 5 bases; J trimming: 5 bases; junction bases outside the gene matches: 6. The CDR3 runs 13 residues. The CDR3 sequence: CASSGYRGHEQYF. The CDR3 nucleotides read TGTGCCAGTAGTGGCTACAGGGGCCACGAGCAGTACTTC.

This sequence joins TRBV28 and TRBJ1-4; tentatively, D is TRBD1 (5 bases). The CDR3 has 15 amino acids. Germline CDR1 is MDHEN and CDR2 is SYDVKM. V lost 6 bases and J 4 bases, leaving 15 bases between the germline ends. The CDR3 sequence is CASSAGGEDNEKLFF. CDR3 nucleotide sequence: TGTGCCAGCAGCGCGGGGGGTGAGGATAATGAAAAACTGTTTTTT.

The chain joins TRBV9 to TRBJ2-1, with 13 positions matching TRBD2. This CDR3 has 16 amino acids. The V and J ends lost 2 bases and 8 bases, in that order; junction bases with no gene match: 7. Germline V CDR1 and CDR2: SGDLS, YYNGEE. The DNA of the CDR3 is TGTGCCAGCAGCGTCGCGACTAGCGGGGGGAAAGATGAGCAGTTCTTC. It is translated as CASSVATSGGKDEQFF.

The genes are TRBV4-2 and TRBJ1-2; D possibly corresponds to TRBD1 (5 bases). The CDR3 has 15 amino acids. The V end was cut by 2 bases, the J end by 2 bases, with 12 bases between. Germline CDR1 is LGHNA and CDR2 is YNFKEQ. The chain's CDR3 is CASSQISGWNYGYTF. The CDR3, as DNA: TGTGCCAGCAGCCAAATTTCAGGGTGGAACTATGGCTACACCTTC.

This chain links TRBV21-1 with TRBJ2-5; the DNA was not compared with TRBD2, the D call given in the table. TRBV21-1 represents a pseudogene. This CDR3 has 17 residues. The CDR3 DNA reads as TGTGCCAGCAGCAAAGCGCTCGTAGCGGGAGGGCAGGAGACCCAGTACTTC. The encoded protein is CASSKALVAGGQETQYF.

The rearrangement uses TRBV10-3 and TRBJ2-7; 7 positions agree with TRBD1. Trimming at V came to 2 bases and at J to 2 bases, leaving 6 bases not matched to a gene. The CDR3 spans 15 residues. Germline loops: CDR1 ENHRY, CDR2 SYGVKD. CDR3 loop: CAISEDGTAAYEQYF. The CDR3 nucleotides are TGTGCCATCAGTGAGGATGGGACAGCAGCCTACGAGCAGTACTTC.

The rearrangement uses TRBV18 and TRBJ2-3; 8 bases are a match to TRBD2. Germline CDR1 KGHSH, CDR2 LQKENI. V shed 5 bases, J shed 2 bases, and the junction held 9 bases outside the gene matches. The CDR3 loop spans 16 amino acids. The chain's CDR3 is CASSSSLAANTDTQYF. CDR3 nucleotide sequence: TGTGCCAGCTCATCATCACTAGCGGCCAACACAGATACGCAGTATTTT.

This sequence joins TRBV10-2 and TRBJ1-4; D is perhaps TRBD1 (5 bases). Trimming pared 10 bases from V and 3 bases from J, leaving 12 bases between. This CDR3 is 13 amino acids long. Germline lookup yields CDR1 WSHSY and CDR2 SAAADI. In nucleotides, the CDR3 is TGCGCCACACAGAGACAGTCTAATGAAAAACTGTTTTTT. It is translated as CATQRQSNEKLFF.

The chain employs TRBV2 and TRBJ2-3; TRBD2 agrees at 14 bases. The CDR3 totals 18 residues. The V gene's germline CDR1 is SNHLY and CDR2 FYNNEI. V shed 3 bases, J shed 1 base, and the junction held 6 bases outside the gene matches. The CDR3 sequence is CASSEVGTSGSGTDTQYF. DNA for the CDR3: TGTGCCAGCAGTGAGGTAGGGACTAGCGGGAGCGGCACAGATACGCAGTATTTT.

This sequence joins TRBV19 and TRBJ1-2; 12 bases map to TRBD1. The CDR3 runs 16 residues. Trimming cost V 7 bases and J 6 bases; bases outside gene matches: 12. Germline CDR1 reads LNHDA; CDR2 reads SQIVND (reference sequence). CDR3 protein: CASTSPGTGGLDGYTF. CDR3 coding DNA: TGTGCCAGTACCTCTCCCGGGACAGGGGGCTTGGATGGCTACACCTTC. The full variable domain, rest sourced from reference TRBV19 and TRBJ1-2, is DGGITQSPKYLFRKEGQNVTLSCEQNLNHDAMYWYRQDPGQGLRLIYYSQIVNDFQKGDIAEGYSVSREKKESFPLTVTSAQKNPTAFYLCASTSPGTGGLDGYTFGSGTRLTVV.

This rearrangement joins TRBV30 to TRBJ2-3; 11 bases fit TRBD1. Germline loops: CDR1 GTSNPN, CDR2 SVGIG (reference sequence). This CDR3 is built from 13 residues. V gave up 5 bases and J gave up 10 bases; unmatched junction bases: 8. CDR3 loop: CAWCTGTGGAQYF. The DNA for the CDR3 is TGTGCCTGGTGCACTGGGACAGGGGGAGCGCAGTATTTT.

The genes are TRBV4-3 and TRBJ1-1; 10 bases fit TRBD1. This CDR3 has 14 residues. After removal of 1 base from V and 5 bases from J, the junction contained 1 base not matched to a gene. Germline CDR1 LGHNA, CDR2 YSLEER. This CDR3 reads CASSQGQGATEAFF. CDR3 sequence (DNA): TGCGCCAGCAGCCAAGGACAGGGGGCGACTGAAGCTTTCTTT.

This clone has a handful of counts. This chain joins TRBV27 and TRBJ2-1, with 9 nucleotides matching TRBD2. CDR3 length equals 15 residues. Trimming cost V 6 bases and J 7 bases; bases outside gene matches: 10. In germline, CDR1 is MNHEY, CDR2 SMNVEV (reference sequence). CDR3 protein: CASSAPGTSLNEQFF. The CDR3 nucleotides read TGTGCCAGCAGCGCTCCCGGGACTAGCTTGAATGAGCAGTTCTTC.

The J gene is TRBJ2-7, the V gene TRBV5-8; maybe TRBD2 (5 bases). The CDR3 consists of 14 residues. Between the trimmed V and J ends, which lost 4 bases and 2 bases, there was a span of 13 bases. CDR1 and CDR2 (germline): SGHTS, YDEGEE. The CDR3 coding sequence is TGTGCCAGCAGCAGACCGGGATCTACCTACGAGCAGTACTTC. It yields the protein CASSRPGSTYEQYF.

The V call is TRBV27, the J call TRBJ1-1; D gene ambiguous. The germline V and J ends were trimmed by 3 bases and 4 bases, with 18 bases remaining between them. Germline CDR1 is MNHEY and CDR2 is SMNVEV (reference sequence). The CDR3 contains 16 residues. The CDR3: CASSFLISPGGTEAFF. CDR3 nucleotides: TGTGCCAGCAGTTTTCTAATCAGTCCTGGAGGCACTGAAGCTTTCTTT.

This chain's CDR3 is CASSRSLAAETQYF. As DNA, the CDR3 is TGTGCCAGCAGCCGCAGCCTAGCGGCGGAGACCCAGTACTTC. The rearrangement links TRBV6-5 to TRBJ2-5, with TRBD2 matching 7 bases. Germline V lookup: CDR1 MNHEY, CDR2 SVGAGI. CDR3 length equals 14 residues. V was clipped by 6 bases and J by 5 bases; unmatched bases: 9.

CDR3 coding DNA: TGTGCCAGCAGTACGGACAGGGATAGCGAGCAGTACTTC. Its protein product is CASSTDRDSEQYF. The V gene is TRBV2, the J gene TRBJ2-7; 8 positions match TRBD1. CDR3 size: 13 residues. The ends lost 5 bases at V and 6 bases at J; junction bases unmatched: 6. Germline loops: CDR1 SNHLY, CDR2 FYNNEI.

The rearrangement links TRBV30 to TRBJ1-3; D not certain. In germline, CDR1 is GTSNPN, CDR2 SVGIG (reference sequence). The CDR3 totals 13 residues. With 3 bases removed from V and 0 bases from J, the gap between germline ends came to 6 bases. Here the CDR3 DNA reads TGTGCCTGGAGCACGGGCTCTGGAAACACCATATATTTT. It yields the protein CAWSTGSGNTIYF.

To note about this clone: The identical CDR3 is also encoded by other nucleotide sequences in the sample. J is TRBJ2-2 and V is TRBV9, with 15 bases fitting TRBD2. V was clipped by 5 bases and J by 5 bases; unmatched bases: 13. Germline V gene sequence: CDR1 SGDLS, CDR2 YYNGEE. The CDR3 contains 19 residues. CDR3 residues: CASSDHTLGLAGGTGELFF. CDR3 coding DNA: TGTGCCAGCAGTGATCATACCCTAGGACTAGCGGGGGGGACCGGGGAGCTGTTTTTT.

V and J are TRBV28 and TRBJ1-3; 9 positions match TRBD1. Germline lookup yields CDR1 MDHEN and CDR2 SYDVKM. V was clipped by 5 bases and J by 3 bases; unmatched bases: 2. The CDR3 consists of 14 residues. CDR3 in DNA: TGTGCCAGCAGTGGGGGACAGGGTGGAAACACCATATATTTT. Protein: CASSGGQGGNTIYF.

In nucleotides, the CDR3 is TGTGCCAGCAGTCCTACAGGGACGGGGGAGCAGTTCTTC. Translating it yields CASSPTGTGEQFF. The chain employs TRBV6-5 and TRBJ2-1; TRBD1 might be the D (6 bases). The CDR3 length is 13 residues. The germline V gene has CDR1 MNHEY and CDR2 SVGAGI. The V gene lost 5 bases and the J gene lost 10 bases, with 15 bases spanning the gap.